This T cell receptor beta chain was identified during a study of T cell responses to AZD1222 COVID-19 vaccine. As for this clone: No antigen is known for it.

Overall study results and limits: Reportedly, nearly half of unique spike TCRs recognized epitopes outside B.1.351/B.1.1.7 mutations. Females outnumbered males among donors, who were mostly white British; clonal diversity was possibly underestimated.

The repertoire was sequenced with immunoSEQ multiplex PCR; TCRdb's copy has only in-frame clones and lacks some. This table has approximately 140,000 clones, 91% appearing once. The germline V gene has CDR1 SGHNT and CDR2 YYREEE (reference sequence). Trimming shortened V by 10 bases and J by 3 bases, and 14 bases separated the two germline ends. This CDR3 has 13 residues. The clonotype comes from an adult in good health. The sample was peripheral blood, taken on day 0 of AZD1222 vaccination. The rearrangement uses TRBV5-4 and TRBJ2-1, with D uncertain. The CDR3 reads CAFSSHNYNEQFF. The CDR3 nucleotides read TGTGCCTTCTCAAGCCATAACTACAATGAGCAGTTCTTC.